The next 30 T cell receptor beta chains were all read from a single sample in a study of CD8+ T cells in alopecia areata. Reverse transcription of extracted RNA yielded cDNA, which provided the sequencing template. TCRdb's copy holds only in-frame clones and misses some; the assay was immunoSEQ multiplex PCR. The data hold about 160,000 clones, with about 89% observed a single time. Sequenced here: CD8+ T cells sorted from blood, sampled at week 0. The receptors come from a human donor with alopecia areata.

This clone turned up a few times. The V call is TRBV27, the J call TRBJ2-7; TRBD2 matches 7 bases. V was pared by 1 base and J by 2 bases, with 5 bases of the junction left unmatched. Looked up from germline, CDR1 is MNHEY and CDR2 is SMNVEV (reference sequence). CDR3 length equals 15 residues. The CDR3 bases are TGTGCCAGCAGTTTATTTCCTAGCGGCGCCTACGAGCAGTACTTC. Translated: CASSLFPSGAYEQYF.

This chain links TRBV7-3 with TRBJ2-5; 9 positions agree with TRBD2. Germline trimming cut 3 bases from V and 2 bases from J; bases unmatched to any gene: 7. CDR3 length equals 16 residues. Germline V gives CDR1 SGHTA, CDR2 FQGTGA. The CDR3 sequence: CASSLTSGLIQETQYF. In DNA, the CDR3 is TGTGCCAGCAGCTTGACTAGCGGTCTTATACAAGAGACCCAGTACTTC.

This chain joins TRBV27 and TRBJ2-7; 7 positions match TRBD2. Trimming removed 1 base from V and 5 bases from J; junction bases left unmatched: 5. This CDR3 region has 14 residues. CDR1 and CDR2 from the germline V gene are MNHEY and SMNVEV (reference sequence). As DNA, the CDR3 is TGTGCCAGCAGTTTATTGGGGGGGAACAACGAGCAGTACTTC. Its translation: CASSLLGGNNEQYF.

The chain joins TRBV6-6 to TRBJ2-1; possibly TRBD2 for D (6 bases). The CDR3 extends over 14 amino acids. From germline, CDR1 is MNHNY and CDR2 SVGAGI (reference sequence). V lost 4 bases and J lost 8, with 15 bases in between. CDR3 nucleotides: TGTGCCAGCAGTTTACTCAGTGGGGAGGATGAGCAGTTCTTC. Residues: CASSLLSGEDEQFF.

DNA for the CDR3: TGTGCCAGCACCCCCCTGGGGGCTTGGACTGAAGCTTTCTTT. It encodes CASTPLGAWTEAFF. The V call is TRBV6-5, the J call TRBJ1-1, with D possibly matching TRBD1 (6 bases). V shed 7 bases and J shed 5 bases, with 17 bases lying between them. CDR1 is MNHEY, CDR2 SVGAGI, per germline. The CDR3 runs to 14 residues.

The V call is TRBV4-1, the J call TRBJ2-7, with D perhaps being TRBD1 or TRBD2 (5 bases each). The CDR3 totals 15 residues. Per the germline V gene, CDR1 is MGHRA and CDR2 is YSYEKL. V lost 8 bases and J lost 2, with 19 bases in between. CDR3 loop: CASFETGTETYEQYF. The CDR3 bases are TGCGCCAGCTTCGAGACCGGGACGGAGACCTACGAGCAGTACTTC.

V is TRBV15 and J is TRBJ2-7; D is tentatively TRBD1 or TRBD2 (5 bases each). The CDR3 is made up of 15 amino acids. Germline CDR1 LNHNV, CDR2 YYDKDF (reference sequence). V was shortened by 0 bases and J by 1 base, with 10 bases between the two germline ends. In nucleotides, the CDR3 is TGTGCCACCAGCAGAGACCGGGACCAATCCTACGAGCAGTACTTC. Amino acids: CATSRDRDQSYEQYF.

J is TRBJ1-4 and V is TRBV7-9; tentatively, D is TRBD1 (5 bases). There are 15 residues in the CDR3. CDR1 is SEHNR, CDR2 FQNEAQ, per germline (reference sequence). Trimming cost V 2 bases and J 8 bases, with 15 bases left between them. CDR3 DNA sequence: TGTGCCAGCAGCTTACCCTTGAGAGGGGACGAAAAACTGTTTTTT. Residues: CASSLPLRGDEKLFF.

The rearrangement links TRBV30 to TRBJ2-1; D unclear. Looked up from germline, CDR1 is GTSNPN and CDR2 is SVGIG (reference sequence). The CDR3 has 13 residues. The V end was cut by 4 bases, the J end by 7 bases, with 14 bases between. The CDR3, as DNA: TGTGCCTGGACTAGGGAAGCCCGGAATGAGCAGTTCTTC. It encodes CAWTREARNEQFF.

The CDR3 DNA sequence: TGTGCCACCAGCGGGGTTTTTAGCTACTACGAGCAGTACTTC. This encodes CATSGVFSYYEQYF. The chain combines TRBV15 with TRBJ2-7; D unclear. CDR3 size: 14 residues. The V gene lost 5 bases and the J gene lost 3 bases, with 14 bases spanning the gap. CDR1 is LNHNV and CDR2 is YYDKDF in the germline V gene (reference sequence).

V gene TRBV5-6 combines with J gene TRBJ2-1, with 13 bases identical to TRBD2. Germline V gene lookup returns CDR1 SGHDT and CDR2 YYEEEE. This CDR3 spans 15 amino acids. V dropped 4 bases and J dropped 7; count of bases not matched to a gene: 5. The CDR3 loop is CASSHGLAGENEQFF. The DNA of the CDR3 is TGTGCCAGCAGCCACGGACTAGCGGGAGAAAATGAGCAGTTCTTC.

The J gene is TRBJ2-3, the V gene TRBV20-1; D possibly matches TRBD1 or TRBD2 (5 bases each). This CDR3 has 11 amino acids. The V gene's germline CDR1 is DFQATT and CDR2 SNEGSKA (reference sequence). Trimming cost V 7 bases and J 7 bases, with 12 bases left between them. CDR3 protein: CSVTGTNTQYF. The CDR3, as DNA: TGCAGTGTCACGGGGACCAATACGCAGTATTTT.

In its sample, this clone was seen a few times. The gene calls are TRBV27 and TRBJ2-1, with 9 bases matching TRBD2. The ends lost 3 bases at V and 0 bases at J; junction bases unmatched: 3. The CDR3 contains 16 residues. In germline, CDR1 is MNHEY, CDR2 SMNVEV (reference sequence). In DNA form, the CDR3 reads TGTGCCAGCAGTTTCGCGGGGGGGAGCTCCTACAATGAGCAGTTCTTC. It yields the protein CASSFAGGSSYNEQFF.

The chain combines TRBV6-1 with TRBJ1-1, with TRBD1 matching 7 bases. The CDR3 contains 14 residues. CDR1 is MNHNS and CDR2 is SASEGT in the germline V gene. Trimming removed 7 bases from V and 2 bases from J; junction bases left unmatched: 7. CDR3 loop: CASTIGTANTEAFF. In DNA, the CDR3 is TGTGCCAGCACCATCGGGACAGCCAACACTGAAGCTTTCTTT.

The chain joins TRBV27 to TRBJ2-3; 12 bases fit TRBD2. J lost 6 bases, V lost 7 bases, and 5 bases had no gene match. The CDR3 is 14 amino acids. The germline V gene has CDR1 MNHEY and CDR2 SMNVEV (reference sequence). DNA for the CDR3: TGTGCCAGCAAAACTGGGACTAGCGGGGATACGCAGTATTTT. It translates to CASKTGTSGDTQYF.

Only a few counts were recorded for this clone. The chain joins TRBV2 to TRBJ1-1, with D hard to call. The CDR3 covers 12 residues. Germline V gives CDR1 SNHLY, CDR2 FYNNEI. Trimming removed 3 bases from V and 4 bases from J, with 6 bases in between. Here the CDR3 DNA reads TGTGCCAGCAGTGATCGGACCACTGAAGCTTTCTTT. Translation: CASSDRTTEAFF. Full variable domain (remainder filled in from reference TRBV2 and TRBJ1-1): EPEVTQTPSHQVTQMGQEVILRCVPISNHLYFYWYRQILGQKVEFLVSFYNNEISEKSEIFDDQFSVERPDGSNFTLKIRSTKLEDSAMYFCASSDRTTEAFFGQGTRLTVV.

This sequence joins TRBV19 and TRBJ2-7; perhaps D is TRBD1 or TRBD2 (5 bases each). The V end lost 1 base, the J end lost 3 bases, and 16 bases lay between the germline ends. This CDR3 region has 16 residues. Per germline, CDR1 LNHDA and CDR2 SQIVND (reference sequence). As DNA, the CDR3 is TGTGCCAGTAGTATAGGTAGTCGGGACGGCTACTACGAGCAGTACTTC. Its protein product is CASSIGSRDGYYEQYF.

This clone has just a few counts. The J gene is TRBJ2-3, the V gene TRBV29-1; weak D call: TRBD1 (6 bases). The CDR3 length is 15 residues. The germline V gene has CDR1 SQVTM and CDR2 ANQGSEA. V dropped 3 bases and J dropped 3 bases, with 16 bases sitting between them. Here the CDR3 DNA reads TGCAGCGTTGACGGGGAAGGACAGCCTACAGATACGCAGTATTTT. It translates to CSVDGEGQPTDTQYF.

This chain links TRBV5-6 with TRBJ2-7; D is unresolved. V gave up 0 bases and J gave up 6 bases, with 10 bases separating them. Germline CDR1 reads SGHDT; CDR2 reads YYEEEE. The CDR3 length is 13 residues. The CDR3 sequence is CASSLAVAPEQYF. The CDR3 DNA reads as TGTGCCAGCAGCTTGGCAGTTGCCCCCGAGCAGTACTTC.

This chain joins TRBV7-9 and TRBJ1-2; possibly TRBD1 for D (5 bases). CDR3 length: 15 residues. With 1 base removed from V and 4 bases from J, the gap between germline ends came to 13 bases. Per the germline V gene, CDR1 is SEHNR and CDR2 is FQNEAQ (reference sequence). The CDR3 loop is CASSLGTQLLYGYTF. CDR3 in DNA: TGTGCCAGCAGCTTAGGGACACAGTTACTCTATGGCTACACCTTC.

This clone has just a few counts. The chain employs TRBV5-1 and TRBJ2-1; 9 bases are shared with TRBD2. The V gene's germline CDR1 is SGHRS and CDR2 YFSETQ. V was pared by 6 bases and J by 3 bases, with 7 bases of the junction left unmatched. The CDR3 extends over 15 amino acids. The CDR3 DNA is TGCGCCAGCACGACTAGCGGTAGCAGCTACAATGAGCAGTTCTTC. Its protein is CASTTSGSSYNEQFF.

V usage is TRBV27 and J usage is TRBJ1-5, with D tentatively TRBD1 (6 bases). Trimming took off 0 bases at V and 3 bases at J, with 9 bases between the two ends. The CDR3 has 15 amino acids. CDR1 and CDR2 from the germline V gene are MNHEY and SMNVEV (reference sequence). The CDR3: CASSLSDSFNQPQHF. The CDR3 nucleotides are TGTGCCAGCAGTTTATCGGACAGCTTCAATCAGCCCCAGCATTTT.

The chain couples TRBV27 to TRBJ2-7, with 7 bases identical to TRBD1. Germline V CDR1 and CDR2: MNHEY, SMNVEV (reference sequence). V shed 6 bases, J shed 3 bases, and the junction held 8 bases outside the gene matches. This CDR3 is built from 14 residues. For the CDR3, the DNA is TGTGCCAGCAGCCGTTTCCAGGGGGTCTACGAGCAGTACTTC. The encoded protein is CASSRFQGVYEQYF.

V and J are TRBV4-1 and TRBJ2-2; TRBD2 matches at 7 bases. Germline CDR1 is MGHRA and CDR2 is YSYEKL. The CDR3 has 17 amino acids. V dropped 8 bases and J dropped 3; count of bases not matched to a gene: 15. The CDR3 coding sequence is TGCGCCAGCCGGGGTGCCCGGGCGGGAGAGTACACCGGGGAGCTGTTTTTT. Its translation: CASRGARAGEYTGELFF.

This rearrangement joins TRBV27 to TRBJ1-2; 11 nucleotides line up with TRBD1. V was clipped by 2 bases and J by 5 bases; unmatched bases: 1. Germline assignment: CDR1 MNHEY and CDR2 SMNVEV (reference sequence). The CDR3 is 14 amino acids. The CDR3 nucleotides read TGTGCCAGCAGTTTAGGGACAGGGGGATATGGCTACACCTTC. As protein: CASSLGTGGYGYTF.

The genes are TRBV19 and TRBJ1-2; D unclear. The CDR3 contains 15 residues. Germline V lookup: CDR1 LNHDA, CDR2 SQIVND (reference sequence). With 3 bases removed from V and 4 bases from J, the gap between germline ends came to 15 bases. The CDR3 is CASSIRSSEIYGYTF. CDR3 nucleotides: TGTGCCAGTAGTATTCGGTCCAGCGAAATCTATGGCTACACCTTC.

The chain carries TRBV7-9 and TRBJ2-7; the D is unclear. The V gene's germline CDR1 is SEHNR and CDR2 FQNEAQ (reference sequence). This CDR3 is 12 amino acids long. V was clipped by 3 bases and J by 4 bases, with 7 bases between them. CDR3 bases: TGTGCCAGCAGCTTCATAGCTTACGAGCAGTACTTC. As protein: CASSFIAYEQYF.

This clone came up once. The chain joins TRBV29-1 to TRBJ2-6, with 7 bases aligning to TRBD2. CDR3 length: 17 amino acids. The V gene end was trimmed by 1 base and the J gene end by 1 base; junction bases not matched to a gene: 7. Germline V gene lookup returns CDR1 SQVTM and CDR2 ANQGSEA. The CDR3, as DNA: TGCAGCGTTGAAGCCACGGGGGAGGGATCTGGGGCCAACGTCCTGACTTTC. It translates to CSVEATGEGSGANVLTF.

This sequence joins TRBV2 and TRBJ2-1; TRBD2 aligns across 10 bases. The CDR3 spans 13 residues. The J segment lost 10 bases and the V segment lost 7 bases, leaving 7 bases of the junction unmatched. Germline assignment: CDR1 SNHLY and CDR2 FYNNEI. The CDR3 nucleotides are TGTGCCAGCATTACACTAGCGGGATGGGAGCAGTTCTTC. It codes for CASITLAGWEQFF.

The chain recombines TRBV5-1 with TRBJ2-2; 12 positions match TRBD1. Germline V lookup: CDR1 SGHRS, CDR2 YFSETQ. The CDR3 totals 17 residues. The V segment lost 1 base and the J segment 7 bases; nucleotides outside the gene matches: 8. Here the CDR3 reads CASSLSPGQGADGELFF. CDR3 sequence (DNA): TGCGCCAGCAGCTTGAGTCCGGGACAGGGGGCTGACGGGGAGCTGTTTTTT. Based on the CDR3 plus reference TRBV5-1 and TRBJ2-2, the full variable domain is KAGVTQTPRYLIKTRGQQVTLSCSPISGHRSVSWYQQTPGQGLQFLFEYFSETQRNKGNFPGRFSGRQFSNSRSEMNVSTLELGDSALYLCASSLSPGQGADGELFFGEGSRLTVL.